The 14 T cell receptor beta chains listed next were all sequenced from one sample in a study of blood T cell repertoires in COVID-19. TCRdb's copy holds only in-frame clones and misses some; the assay was immunoSEQ multiplex PCR. The sample has about 250,000 clones; about 89% are singletons. The sample was PBMCs or T cells enriched from blood (not recorded which). The receptors were gathered from a middle-aged man who had recovered from COVID-19.

V usage is TRBV24-1 and J usage is TRBJ2-2, with D possibly being TRBD1 (5 bases). Germline-derived CDR1 and CDR2 are KGHDR and SFDVKD. This CDR3 region has 14 residues. V lost 7 bases to trimming and J lost 4 bases, with 12 bases between them. The DNA for the CDR3 is TGTGCCACCAGGGGTCAGGGTGCCACCGGGGAGCTGTTTTTT. Translating gives CATRGQGATGELFF.

The rearrangement joins TRBV7-8 to TRBJ1-4; D gene ambiguous. Germline CDR1 and CDR2: SGHVS and FQNEAQ. This CDR3 region has 15 residues. V was clipped by 2 bases and J by 2 bases, with 9 bases between them. CDR3 DNA: TGTGCCAGCAGCTTAAGGAGAACTACTAATGAAAAACTGTTTTTT. Its translation is CASSLRRTTNEKLFF. Full variable domain (remainder filled in from reference TRBV7-8 and TRBJ1-4): GAGVSQSPRYKVAKRGQDVALRCDPISGHVSLFWYQQALGQGPEFLTYFQNEAQLDKSGLPSDRFFAERPEGSVSTLKIQRTQQEDSAVYLCASSLRRTTNEKLFFGSGTQLSVL.

The rearrangement links TRBV20-1 to TRBJ2-5, with 9 bases lining up with TRBD2. Germline CDR1 DFQATT, CDR2 SNEGSKA (reference sequence). This CDR3 spans 15 amino acids. The V gene end was trimmed by 3 bases and the J gene end by 5 bases; junction bases not matched to a gene: 10. DNA for the CDR3: TGCAGTGCTAGTTCGTCTAGCGGGATTGTGGAGACCCAGTACTTC. Protein sequence: CSASSSSGIVETQYF.

V is TRBV2 and J is TRBJ1-4; D perhaps matches TRBD1 (5 bases). The CDR3 totals 17 residues. The germline CDR1 and CDR2 sequences are SNHLY and FYNNEI. Between the trimmed V and J ends, which lost 0 bases and 6 bases, there was a span of 17 bases. CDR3 amino acids: CASSEALYGREDEKLFF. CDR3 nucleotide sequence: TGTGCCAGCAGTGAAGCGCTCTATGGCAGGGAGGATGAAAAACTGTTTTTT.

This chain uses TRBV5-1 with TRBJ2-5, with TRBD1 identical over 7 bases. This CDR3 spans 14 amino acids. Looked up from germline, CDR1 is SGHRS and CDR2 is YFSETQ. Trimming at V came to 2 bases and at J to 5 bases, leaving 6 bases not matched to a gene. The CDR3 spells CASSFRGGRETQYF. For the CDR3, the DNA is TGCGCCAGCAGCTTCCGAGGGGGCAGGGAGACCCAGTACTTC.

This chain joins TRBV5-5 and TRBJ2-7; TRBD1 might be the D (5 bases). The V end lost 5 bases, the J end lost 3 bases, and 6 bases lay between the germline ends. Germline CDR1 SGHKS, CDR2 YYEKEE (reference sequence). The CDR3 is 11 amino acids. The CDR3 nucleotides are TGTGCCAGCAGGGGGCACTACGAGCAGTACTTC. Protein: CASRGHYEQYF.

V gene TRBV9 combines with J gene TRBJ2-6, with TRBD1 identical over 11 bases. The J segment lost 0 bases and the V segment lost 3 bases, leaving 5 bases of the junction unmatched. This CDR3 spans 18 amino acids. Per the germline V gene, CDR1 is SGDLS and CDR2 is YYNGEE. CDR3: CASSGTGGGLSGANVLTF. CDR3 DNA: TGTGCCAGCAGCGGGACAGGGGGCGGCCTCTCTGGGGCCAACGTCCTGACTTTC.

The rearrangement links TRBV13 to TRBJ2-7; 7 positions agree with TRBD2. Germline-derived CDR1 and CDR2 are PRHDT and FYEKMQ (reference sequence). The CDR3 totals 16 residues. Trimming took 0 bases from V and 2 from J; bases not matched to a gene: 7. CDR3 DNA: TGTGCCAGCAGCTTAGGAGTTGGAGCGGGACCCTACGAGCAGTACTTC. This codes for CASSLGVGAGPYEQYF.

The chain recombines TRBV28 with TRBJ2-3, with TRBD1 matching 11 bases. The CDR3 loop spans 16 amino acids. Germline V CDR1 and CDR2: MDHEN, SYDVKM. Trimming cost V 4 bases and J 4 bases; bases outside gene matches: 7. CDR3: CASSSPGTGGADTQYF. CDR3 sequence (DNA): TGTGCCAGCAGTTCCCCCGGGACAGGGGGAGCAGATACGCAGTATTTT.

This clone is a singleton in its sample. The chain combines TRBV28 with TRBJ2-3, with D unresolved. This CDR3 has 14 amino acids. Germline V gene lookup returns CDR1 MDHEN and CDR2 SYDVKM. V lost 4 bases to trimming and J lost 10 bases, with 18 bases between them. As DNA, the CDR3 is TGTGCCAGCAGTTCCTCCGCGGCGGTTGGTTCGCAGTATTTT. Protein product: CASSSSAAVGSQYF. Full variable domain (remainder filled in from reference TRBV28 and TRBJ2-3): DVKVTQSSRYLVKRTGEKVFLECVQDMDHENMFWYRQDPGLGLRLIYFSYDVKMKEKGDIPEGYSVSREKKERFSLILESASTNQTSMYLCASSSSAAVGSQYFGPGTRLTVL.

The chain has TRBV5-1 and TRBJ2-1, with D maybe TRBD1 (6 bases). Germline V gene sequence: CDR1 SGHRS, CDR2 YFSETQ. The germline V and J ends were trimmed by 3 bases and 4 bases, with 11 bases remaining between them. The CDR3 sequence is 14 residues long. The CDR3 sequence is CASSYGQTYNEQFF. CDR3 nucleotide sequence: TGCGCCAGCAGCTATGGACAGACTTACAATGAGCAGTTCTTC.

CDR3 coding DNA: TGTGCCAGCAGCCCGTTGGGACAGCACTCTGGAAACACCATATATTTT. Its protein is CASSPLGQHSGNTIYF. This chain links TRBV14 with TRBJ1-3; 7 bases map to TRBD1. This CDR3 spans 16 amino acids. V dropped 4 bases and J dropped 0; count of bases not matched to a gene: 6. Germline V gene sequence: CDR1 SGHDN, CDR2 FVKESK.

The V call is TRBV19, the J call TRBJ1-2, with D maybe TRBD1 (6 bases). The germline V and J ends were trimmed by 1 base and 3 bases, with 15 bases remaining between them. From germline, CDR1 is LNHDA and CDR2 SQIVND (reference sequence). The CDR3 is 16 residues long. The CDR3 reads CASSIAGGLIDYGYTF. The CDR3 nucleotides are TGTGCCAGTAGTATAGCTGGGGGCTTAATAGACTATGGCTACACCTTC.

The rearrangement links TRBV27 to TRBJ2-5; D is ambiguous. Germline V gene sequence: CDR1 MNHEY, CDR2 SMNVEV (reference sequence). V was cut by 5 bases and J by 4 bases, with 8 bases left in between. The CDR3 extends over 12 amino acids. In DNA form, the CDR3 reads TGTGCCAGCAGTAAGAGCATAGAGACCCAGTACTTC. Translation: CASSKSIETQYF.